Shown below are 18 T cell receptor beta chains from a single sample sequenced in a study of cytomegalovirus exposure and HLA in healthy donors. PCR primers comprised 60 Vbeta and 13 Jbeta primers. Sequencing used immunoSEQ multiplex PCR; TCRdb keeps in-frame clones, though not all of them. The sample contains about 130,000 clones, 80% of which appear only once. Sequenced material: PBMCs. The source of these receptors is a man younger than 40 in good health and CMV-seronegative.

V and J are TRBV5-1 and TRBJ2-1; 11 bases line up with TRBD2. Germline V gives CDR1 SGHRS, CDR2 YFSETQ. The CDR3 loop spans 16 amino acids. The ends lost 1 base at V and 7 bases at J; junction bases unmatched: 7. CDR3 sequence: CASSLLAGGPENEQFF. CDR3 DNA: TGCGCCAGCAGCTTGCTAGCGGGAGGCCCTGAGAATGAGCAGTTCTTC.

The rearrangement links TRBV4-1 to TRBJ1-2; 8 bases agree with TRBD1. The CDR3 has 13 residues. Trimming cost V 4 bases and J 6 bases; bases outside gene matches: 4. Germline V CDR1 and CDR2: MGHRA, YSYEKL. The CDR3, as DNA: TGCGCCAGCAGCCCGACAGGGGTAAATGGCTACACCTTC. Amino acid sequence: CASSPTGVNGYTF.

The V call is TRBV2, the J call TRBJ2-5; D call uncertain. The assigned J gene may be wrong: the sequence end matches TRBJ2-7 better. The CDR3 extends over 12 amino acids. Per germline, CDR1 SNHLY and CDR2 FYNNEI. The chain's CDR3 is CASSEGGYEQYF. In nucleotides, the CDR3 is TGTGCCAGCAGTGAAGGGGGCTACGAGCAGTACTTC.

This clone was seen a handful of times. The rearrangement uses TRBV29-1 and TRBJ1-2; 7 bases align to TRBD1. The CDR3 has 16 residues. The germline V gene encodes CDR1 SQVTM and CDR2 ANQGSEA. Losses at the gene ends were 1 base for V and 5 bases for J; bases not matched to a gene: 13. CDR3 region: CSVEARGRDSTYGYTF. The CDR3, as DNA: TGCAGCGTTGAAGCGAGGGGGCGGGATTCGACTTATGGCTACACCTTC.

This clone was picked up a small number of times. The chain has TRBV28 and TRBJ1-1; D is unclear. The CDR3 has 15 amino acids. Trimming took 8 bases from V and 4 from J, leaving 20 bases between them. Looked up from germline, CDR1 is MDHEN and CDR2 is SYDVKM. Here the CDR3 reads CASYSPRNHPTEAFF. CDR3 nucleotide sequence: TGTGCCAGCTACAGCCCCCGGAATCATCCCACTGAAGCTTTCTTT.

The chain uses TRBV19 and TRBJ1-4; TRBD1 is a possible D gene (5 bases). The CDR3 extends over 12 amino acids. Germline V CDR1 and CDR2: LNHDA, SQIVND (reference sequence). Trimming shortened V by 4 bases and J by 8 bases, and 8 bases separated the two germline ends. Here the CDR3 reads CASSNRQEKLFF. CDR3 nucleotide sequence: TGTGCCAGTAGTAACCGACAGGAAAAACTGTTTTTT.

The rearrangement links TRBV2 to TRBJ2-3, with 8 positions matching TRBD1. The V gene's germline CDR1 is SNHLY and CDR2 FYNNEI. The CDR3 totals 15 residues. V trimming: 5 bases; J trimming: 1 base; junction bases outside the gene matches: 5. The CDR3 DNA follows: TGTGCCAGCAGTAGGACAGGGACAGGCACAGATACGCAGTATTTT. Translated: CASSRTGTGTDTQYF.

CDR3 sequence (DNA): TGTGCCAGCAGCTTAGCCCCAGCGGGGTCTCACAATGAGCAGTTCTTC. Its translation is CASSLAPAGSHNEQFF. The chain couples TRBV7-7 to TRBJ2-1; 7 nucleotides match TRBD2. The CDR3 is 16 amino acids. Germline V gene lookup returns CDR1 SSHAT and CDR2 FNYEAQ (reference sequence). V shed 0 bases and J 5 bases; nucleotides not matched to a gene: 7.

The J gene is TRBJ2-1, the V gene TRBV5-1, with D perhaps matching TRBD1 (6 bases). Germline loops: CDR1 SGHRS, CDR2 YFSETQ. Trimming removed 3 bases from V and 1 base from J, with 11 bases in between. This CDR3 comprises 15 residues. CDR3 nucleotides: TGCGCCAGCAGCTCCGACAGGAGATCCTACAATGAGCAGTTCTTC. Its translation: CASSSDRRSYNEQFF.

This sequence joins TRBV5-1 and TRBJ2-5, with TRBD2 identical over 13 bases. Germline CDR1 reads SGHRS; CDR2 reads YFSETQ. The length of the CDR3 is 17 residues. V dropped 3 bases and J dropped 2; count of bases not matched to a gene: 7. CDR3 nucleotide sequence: TGCGCCAGCAGCTGGGGACTAGCGGGGTTTCGTCAAGAGACCCAGTACTTC. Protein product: CASSWGLAGFRQETQYF.

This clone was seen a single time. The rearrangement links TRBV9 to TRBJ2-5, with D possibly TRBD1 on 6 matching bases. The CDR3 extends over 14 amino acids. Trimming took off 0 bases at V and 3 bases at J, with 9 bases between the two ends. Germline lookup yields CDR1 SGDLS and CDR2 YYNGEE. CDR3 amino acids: CASSVGSGEETQYF. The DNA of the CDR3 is TGTGCCAGCAGCGTAGGGTCAGGGGAAGAGACCCAGTACTTC.

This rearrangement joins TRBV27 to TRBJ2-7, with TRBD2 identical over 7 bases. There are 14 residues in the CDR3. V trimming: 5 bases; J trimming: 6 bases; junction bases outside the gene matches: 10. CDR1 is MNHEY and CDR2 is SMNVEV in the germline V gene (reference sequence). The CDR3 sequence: CASSMRAGGGEQYF. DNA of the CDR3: TGTGCCAGCAGTATGCGAGCTGGGGGGGGCGAGCAGTACTTC.

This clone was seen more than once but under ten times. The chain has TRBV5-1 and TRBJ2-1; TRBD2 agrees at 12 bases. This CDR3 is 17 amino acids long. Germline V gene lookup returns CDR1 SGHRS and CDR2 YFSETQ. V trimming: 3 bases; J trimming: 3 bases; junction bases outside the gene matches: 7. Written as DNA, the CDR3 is TGCGCCAGCAGCTGGAAGACTAGCGGGAGCCTCTACAATGAGCAGTTCTTC. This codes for CASSWKTSGSLYNEQFF.

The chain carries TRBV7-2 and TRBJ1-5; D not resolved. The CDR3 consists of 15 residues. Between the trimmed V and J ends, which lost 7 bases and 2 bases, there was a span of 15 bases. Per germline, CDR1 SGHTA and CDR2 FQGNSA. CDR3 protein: CASKPGLGGNQPQHF. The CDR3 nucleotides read TGTGCCAGCAAACCGGGCCTCGGGGGCAATCAGCCCCAGCATTTT.

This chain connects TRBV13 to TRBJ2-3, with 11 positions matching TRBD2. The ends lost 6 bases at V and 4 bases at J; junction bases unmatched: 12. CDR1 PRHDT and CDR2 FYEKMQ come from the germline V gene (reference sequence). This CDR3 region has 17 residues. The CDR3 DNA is TGTGCCAGCAGTTCATATCCGGGACTAGCGGACCCAGATACGCAGTATTTT. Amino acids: CASSSYPGLADPDTQYF.

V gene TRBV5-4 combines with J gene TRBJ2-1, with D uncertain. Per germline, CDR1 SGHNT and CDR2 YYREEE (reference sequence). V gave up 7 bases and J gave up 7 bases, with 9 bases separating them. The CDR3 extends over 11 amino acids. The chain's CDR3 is CASSLRNEQFF. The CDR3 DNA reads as TGTGCCAGCTCCCTTCGTAATGAGCAGTTCTTC.

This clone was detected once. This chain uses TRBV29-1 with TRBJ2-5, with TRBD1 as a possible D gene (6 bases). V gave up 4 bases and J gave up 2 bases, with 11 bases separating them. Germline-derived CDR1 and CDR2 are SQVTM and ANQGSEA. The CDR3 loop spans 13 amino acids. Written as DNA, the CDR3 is TGCAGCGTTGGCGGACAGAATCAAGAGACCCAGTACTTC. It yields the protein CSVGGQNQETQYF. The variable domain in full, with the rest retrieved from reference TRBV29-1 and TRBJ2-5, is SAVISQKPSRDICQRGTSLTIQCQVDSQVTMMFWYRQQPGQSLTLIATANQGSEATYESGFVIDKFPISRPNLTFSTLTVSNMSPEDSSIYLCSVGGQNQETQYFGPGTRLLVL.

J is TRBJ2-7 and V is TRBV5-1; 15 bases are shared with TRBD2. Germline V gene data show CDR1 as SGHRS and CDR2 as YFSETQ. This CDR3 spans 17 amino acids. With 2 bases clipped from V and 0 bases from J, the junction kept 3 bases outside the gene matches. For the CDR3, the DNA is TGCGCCAGCAGCTTAACGGGACTAGCGGGAGGCTCCTACGAGCAGTACTTC. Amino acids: CASSLTGLAGGSYEQYF.